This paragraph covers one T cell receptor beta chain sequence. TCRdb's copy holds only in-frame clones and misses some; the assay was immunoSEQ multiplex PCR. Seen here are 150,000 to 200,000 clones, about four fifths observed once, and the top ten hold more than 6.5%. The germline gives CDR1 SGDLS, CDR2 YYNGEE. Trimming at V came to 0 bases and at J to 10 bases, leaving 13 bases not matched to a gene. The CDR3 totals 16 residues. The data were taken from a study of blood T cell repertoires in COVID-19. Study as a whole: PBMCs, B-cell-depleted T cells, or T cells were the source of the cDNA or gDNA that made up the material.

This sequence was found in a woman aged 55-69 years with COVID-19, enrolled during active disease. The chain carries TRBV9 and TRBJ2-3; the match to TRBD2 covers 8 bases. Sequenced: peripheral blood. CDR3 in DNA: TGTGCCAGCAGCGTAGACCCGCGGGGGGCTAGGGACCCGCAGTATTTT. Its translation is CASSVDPRGARDPQYF.